This TCR beta chain was retrieved from a study of blood T cell repertoires in COVID-19. Study-wide background: Specimens from acute and convalescent COVID-19 originated in the United States, Italy and Spain. Sample material is recorded as cDNA or gDNA derived from T cells, B-cell-depleted T cells, or PBMCs.

In the original processing: Reference gene primer amplification in the assay estimated nucleated cell counts. This table comes from immunoSEQ multiplex PCR, and its TCRdb copy is limited to in-frame clones, with some not included. From that table come the V and J calls and clone size; the DNA was used to work out D and trimming. The sample includes tens of thousands of clones, about 88% of them seen just once. The sequenced sample consisted of peripheral blood. This receptor was taken from a woman between 50 and 59 years old with active or convalescent COVID-19.

DNA for the CDR3: TGTGCCAGCCTGACGAGGGGTGGGGACAGCTTTTACTATCAGCCCCAGCATTTT. It translates to CASLTRGGDSFYYQPQHF. The J gene is TRBJ1-5, the V gene TRBV21-1; TRBD1, as called in the table, went unchecked against the DNA. TRBV21-1 constitutes a pseudogene. CDR3 length: 18 residues.